The next 23 T cell receptor beta chains were all read from a single sample in a study of T cells in localized non-small cell lung cancer. The protocol was immunoSEQ multiplex PCR, while the TCRdb copy is restricted to in-frame clones and leaves out a portion. The profile shows around 43,000 clones, about 88% of them singletons. The sample in question was peripheral blood, obtained before any cancer treatment. These TCRs come from a man between 18 and 50 years old with stage I lung adenocarcinoma.

The rearrangement joins TRBV7-8 to TRBJ1-3, with D perhaps TRBD1 (5 bases). Trimming removed 4 bases at V and 0 bases at J, with 10 bases between. CDR1 is SGHVS, CDR2 FQNEAQ, per germline. The CDR3 is 15 amino acids. The CDR3 DNA follows: TGTGCCAGCAGCTCGGGACTCCACTCTGGAAACACCATATATTTT. Translated, it gives CASSSGLHSGNTIYF. The variable domain in full, completed from reference TRBV7-8 and TRBJ1-3, reads GAGVSQSPRYKVAKRGQDVALRCDPISGHVSLFWYQQALGQGPEFLTYFQNEAQLDKSGLPSDRFFAERPEGSVSTLKIQRTQQEDSAVYLCASSSGLHSGNTIYFGEGSWLTVV.

J is TRBJ2-7 and V is TRBV30; D gene ambiguous. Germline CDR1 and CDR2: GTSNPN and SVGIG (reference sequence). The CDR3 sequence is 12 residues long. V lost 3 bases and J lost 2, with 8 bases in between. The CDR3 bases are TGTGCCTGGAGGGGGTTGACCTACGAGCAGTACTTC. Translating it yields CAWRGLTYEQYF.

This clone has just a few counts. The rearrangement joins TRBV2 to TRBJ2-4, with D perhaps matching TRBD2 (5 bases). The ends were cut back, 3 bases at V and 5 bases at J, with 20 bases in the middle. CDR1 is SNHLY, CDR2 FYNNEI, per germline. The CDR3 spans 17 residues. The CDR3 sequence is CASSERLLGSFENIQYF. The CDR3 DNA reads TGTGCCAGCAGTGAGAGGCTTCTGGGGAGTTTCGAAAACATTCAGTACTTC.

The rearrangement uses TRBV2 and TRBJ1-3; a weak D match, TRBD1 (6 bases). Trimming took 8 bases from V and 0 from J, leaving 8 bases between them. From germline, CDR1 is SNHLY and CDR2 FYNNEI. There are 13 residues in the CDR3. CDR3 sequence (DNA): TGTGCCAGCCGACAGGACTCTGGAAACACCATATATTTT. It codes for CASRQDSGNTIYF.

The rearrangement links TRBV19 to TRBJ1-3; D is unresolved. The CDR3 consists of 14 residues. V lost 4 bases and J 0 bases, leaving 7 bases between the germline ends. Per germline, CDR1 LNHDA and CDR2 SQIVND (reference sequence). The CDR3 DNA reads TGTGCCAGTAGTAAGGGCGTCTCTGGAAACACCATATATTTT. Translated, it gives CASSKGVSGNTIYF.

This chain joins TRBV28 and TRBJ1-2; the D is unclear. This CDR3 has 12 amino acids. The germline V gene encodes CDR1 MDHEN and CDR2 SYDVKM. Trimming took 6 bases from V and 3 from J, leaving 8 bases between them. The CDR3 here is CASRSTDYGYTF. Here the CDR3 DNA reads TGTGCCAGCAGGTCGACCGACTATGGCTACACCTTC.

The chain joins TRBV30 to TRBJ2-2, with D possibly being TRBD2 (5 bases). Deletions cut 7 bases from V and 8 bases from J, with 11 bases between. The germline V gene encodes CDR1 GTSNPN and CDR2 SVGIG (reference sequence). This CDR3 has 11 residues. CDR3 DNA: TGTGCCTCCCGGCCGGGGGGGGAGCTGTTTTTT. Amino acid sequence: CASRPGGELFF.

As DNA, the CDR3 is TGTGCCAGCAGCGGTACGGGACAGGGAGATCAGCCCCAGCATTTT. It encodes CASSGTGQGDQPQHF. This chain links TRBV5-5 with TRBJ1-5; 9 bases are a match to TRBD1. Germline values: CDR1 SGHKS, CDR2 YYEKEE (reference sequence). The CDR3 sequence is 15 residues long. The junction had 7 bases not matched to a gene; V was cut back by 4 bases and J by 5 bases.

The table lists this clone with a few counts. This CDR3 reads CASSLGANTEAFF. The DNA of the CDR3 is TGTGCCAGCAGCTTAGGGGCGAACACTGAAGCTTTCTTT. The chain is built from TRBV5-6 and TRBJ1-1; D might be TRBD1 (5 bases). CDR1 and CDR2 (germline): SGHDT, YYEEEE. The CDR3 loop spans 13 amino acids. The V and J ends lost 2 bases and 1 base respectively, with 6 bases between them.

The chain combines TRBV4-2 with TRBJ2-5; weak D call: TRBD2 (5 bases). The J call may be faulty, since TRBJ2-7 better matches the DNA end. This CDR3 has 13 residues. CDR1 and CDR2 (germline): LGHNA, YNFKEQ. For the CDR3, the DNA is TGTGCCAGCAGCTCCAGGACTGGGAACGAGCAGTACTTC. Its protein is CASSSRTGNEQYF.

The rearrangement links TRBV6-1 to TRBJ2-7, with a possible D match to TRBD1 (6 bases). The CDR3 is made up of 15 amino acids. Per germline, CDR1 MNHNS and CDR2 SASEGT. Trimming cost V 3 bases and J 5 bases, with 17 bases left between them. The CDR3: CASSEVQGKGNEQYF. The CDR3 DNA sequence: TGTGCCAGCAGTGAGGTACAGGGAAAAGGAAACGAGCAGTACTTC.

This chain uses TRBV9 with TRBJ2-5; 13 bases align to TRBD2. The V gene's germline CDR1 is SGDLS and CDR2 YYNGEE. V was pared by 0 bases and J by 1 base, with 9 bases of the junction left unmatched. The CDR3 loop spans 19 amino acids. This CDR3 is CASSVGLAGGSLSQETQYF. The CDR3 region has the DNA TGTGCCAGCAGCGTAGGACTAGCGGGGGGCAGCTTAAGCCAAGAGACCCAGTACTTC.

The gene calls are TRBV5-4 and TRBJ2-5; 15 bases match TRBD2. The ends lost 4 bases at V and 5 bases at J; junction bases unmatched: 6. The CDR3 covers 16 residues. Germline-derived CDR1 and CDR2 are SGHNT and YYREEE (reference sequence). The CDR3 loop is CASSRGLAGGGETQYF. The CDR3 DNA sequence: TGTGCCAGCAGCAGGGGACTAGCGGGGGGAGGGGAGACCCAGTACTTC.

CDR3 protein: CASIARQGALQPQHF. The CDR3 DNA sequence: TGTGCCAGCATCGCCCGACAGGGGGCTTTGCAGCCCCAGCATTTT. The chain joins TRBV2 to TRBJ1-5, with TRBD1 matching over 10 bases. Germline assignment: CDR1 SNHLY and CDR2 FYNNEI. The J segment lost 7 bases and the V segment lost 7 bases, leaving 10 bases of the junction unmatched. The CDR3 runs 15 residues.

The CDR3 DNA reads TGCGCCAGCAGCCAGGGACACAGCAATCAGCCCCAGCATTTT. It is translated as CASSQGHSNQPQHF. This chain links TRBV4-1 with TRBJ1-5; tentatively, D is TRBD1 (6 bases). V was pared by 3 bases and J by 1 base, with 7 bases between. The CDR3 sequence is 14 residues long. Germline V gene lookup returns CDR1 MGHRA and CDR2 YSYEKL.

V is TRBV19 and J is TRBJ2-2, with TRBD1 as a possible D gene (5 bases). The V end lost 7 bases, the J end lost 0 bases, and 9 bases lay between the germline ends. CDR1 LNHDA and CDR2 SQIVND come from the germline V gene (reference sequence). This CDR3 spans 14 amino acids. Here the CDR3 DNA reads TGTGCCAGTATGACACAGGCGAACACCGGGGAGCTGTTTTTT. Encoded protein: CASMTQANTGELFF.

The chain is built from TRBV4-2 and TRBJ1-2; D unclear. Trimming pared 4 bases from V and 0 bases from J, leaving 9 bases between. The CDR3 is 14 amino acids. The germline CDR1 and CDR2 sequences are LGHNA and YNFKEQ. Here the CDR3 DNA reads TGTGCCAGCAGCCCGTCGGACTCTAACTATGGCTACACCTTC. This codes for CASSPSDSNYGYTF.

This clone was seen only a few times. The chain links TRBV14 to TRBJ1-4, with D possibly being TRBD1 (5 bases). The V end lost 0 bases, the J end lost 10 bases, and 15 bases lay between the germline ends. This CDR3 has 15 residues. The V gene's germline CDR1 is SGHDN and CDR2 FVKESK. CDR3 sequence reads: CASSQEVGGSGKLFF. CDR3 nucleotide sequence: TGTGCCAGCAGCCAAGAAGTGGGGGGATCTGGAAAACTGTTTTTT.

The sample holds a few counts of this clone. The chain is built from TRBV6-5 and TRBJ1-1; D possibly corresponds to TRBD1 (6 bases). The CDR3 has 13 amino acids. The V end lost 5 bases, the J end lost 2 bases, and 9 bases lay between the germline ends. From germline, CDR1 is MNHEY and CDR2 SVGAGI. The CDR3 nucleotides are TGTGCCAGCAGTAAGGACAGTAACACTGAAGCTTTCTTT. Protein sequence: CASSKDSNTEAFF.

This chain connects TRBV4-1 to TRBJ1-1, with D unclear. The germline V and J ends were trimmed by 1 base and 0 bases, with 6 bases remaining between them. Germline V CDR1 and CDR2: MGHRA, YSYEKL. The CDR3 is made up of 14 amino acids. CDR3 nucleotide sequence: TGCGCCAGCAGCCAAGGAATTCTGAACACTGAAGCTTTCTTT. Amino acids: CASSQGILNTEAFF.

The chain couples TRBV2 to TRBJ2-5; 7 bases map to TRBD1. In germline, CDR1 is SNHLY, CDR2 FYNNEI. With V trimmed by 6 bases and J by 2 bases, 9 bases remained unmatched. This CDR3 comprises 15 residues. Here the CDR3 reads CASSPSGQIQETQYF. The CDR3 bases are TGTGCCAGCAGCCCATCGGGACAGATACAAGAGACCCAGTACTTC.

V and J are TRBV7-2 and TRBJ2-6; perhaps TRBD2 as D (5 bases). The CDR3 totals 15 residues. Germline V gives CDR1 SGHTA, CDR2 FQGNSA. V lost 5 bases to trimming and J lost 6 bases, with 14 bases between them. CDR3 loop: CASSTSTGVANVLTF. DNA for the CDR3: TGTGCCAGCAGCACTAGTACGGGTGTGGCCAACGTCCTGACTTTC.

This clone was recorded once. V and J are TRBV18 and TRBJ1-1; D not resolved. Trimming removed 6 bases at V and 1 base at J, with 9 bases between. The germline CDR1 and CDR2 sequences are KGHSH and LQKENI. The CDR3 is 13 residues long. The CDR3 loop is CASSIQWNTEAFF. The CDR3 nucleotides are TGTGCCAGCTCTATACAGTGGAACACTGAAGCTTTCTTT.